Listed below are T cell receptor beta chains from one sample, sequenced in a study of blood T cell repertoires in COVID-19. Repertoires were generated with immunoSEQ multiplex PCR, while TCRdb's copy carries only in-frame clones and drops some. The sample holds 70,000 to 100,000 clones, roughly 89% seen once. Sample: peripheral blood. The receptor set was obtained from a woman over 75 with active or convalescent COVID-19. The CDR3 runs from the conserved cysteine through the conserved F or W. D genes are given only for firm matches. Clone size appears in some rows only: once, few, many, or a class for an expanded clone.

j_gene: TRBJ1-6
v_gene: TRBV20-1
d_gene: .
abundance: once
CDR3aa: CSASWTDYRGNSPLHF
CDR3nt: TGCAGTGCTAGTTGGACAGACTATAGGGGAAATTCACCCCTCCACTTT

j_gene: TRBJ1-6
v_gene: TRBV6-2/TRBV6-3
d_gene: TRBD1
abundance: few
CDR3aa: CASSRPPPGQGESPLHF
CDR3nt: TGTGCCAGCAGTAGGCCACCCCCGGGACAGGGAGAATCACCCCTCCACTTT

j_gene: TRBJ1-4
v_gene: TRBV29-1
d_gene: .
abundance: .
CDR3aa: CSVTSDIKGEKLFF
CDR3nt: TGCAGCGTTACTTCCGACATAAAGGGGGAAAAACTGTTTTTT

j_gene: TRBJ1-4
v_gene: TRBV28
d_gene: .
abundance: .
CDR3aa: CASSSLTAYEKLFF
CDR3nt: TGTGCCAGCAGTTCCTTGACAGCATATGAAAAACTGTTTTTT

j_gene: TRBJ2-7
v_gene: TRBV7-2
d_gene: .
abundance: .
CDR3aa: CASSGQSSYEQYF
CDR3nt: TGTGCCAGCTCCGGACAGAGCTCCTACGAGCAGTACTTC

j_gene: TRBJ2-7
v_gene: TRBV29-1
d_gene: .
abundance: .
CDR3aa: CSAYGGRYEQYF
CDR3nt: TGCAGCGCGTACGGGGGGCGTTACGAGCAGTACTTC

j_gene: TRBJ1-3
v_gene: TRBV7-2
d_gene: .
abundance: .
CDR3aa: CASSPQPMSSGNTIYF
CDR3nt: TGTGCCAGCAGCCCCCAACCGATGAGCTCTGGAAACACCATATATTTT

j_gene: TRBJ1-1
v_gene: TRBV14
d_gene: TRBD1
abundance: .
CDR3aa: CASSQKTGGGSTEAFF
CDR3nt: TGTGCCAGCAGCCAAAAAACAGGGGGAGGTTCCACTGAAGCTTTCTTT

j_gene: TRBJ2-3
v_gene: TRBV28
d_gene: TRBD2
abundance: .
CDR3aa: CASTSGGDPDTQYF
CDR3nt: TGTGCCAGCACCTCGGGGGGGGACCCAGATACGCAGTATTTT

j_gene: TRBJ2-7
v_gene: TRBV10-3
d_gene: TRBD2
abundance: .
CDR3aa: CAISESFGTSYEQYF
CDR3nt: TGTGCCATCAGTGAGTCGTTCGGGACTAGCTACGAGCAGTACTTC

j_gene: TRBJ2-7
v_gene: TRBV5-1
d_gene: TRBD2
abundance: once
CDR3aa: CASSLMAGVGPNEQYF
CDR3nt: TGCGCCAGCAGCTTGATGGCGGGAGTGGGGCCTAACGAGCAGTACTTC

j_gene: TRBJ2-4
v_gene: TRBV15
d_gene: TRBD1
abundance: .
CDR3aa: CATSGQDREILAKNIQYF
CDR3nt: TGTGCCACCAGCGGACAGGACAGGGAGATCCTAGCCAAAAACATTCAGTACTTC

j_gene: TRBJ2-7
v_gene: TRBV4-3
d_gene: TRBD1
abundance: .
CDR3aa: CASSQTTGNYEQYF
CDR3nt: TGCGCCAGCAGCCAAACGACAGGGAACTACGAGCAGTACTTC

j_gene: TRBJ1-1
v_gene: TRBV6-4
d_gene: TRBD1
abundance: .
CDR3aa: CASSSDRATEAFF
CDR3nt: TGTGCCAGCAGTTCCGACAGGGCCACTGAAGCTTTCTTT

j_gene: TRBJ2-7
v_gene: TRBV9
d_gene: TRBD1
abundance: .
CDR3aa: CASSAGTGSLFEQYF
CDR3nt: TGTGCCAGCAGCGCCGGGACAGGAAGCCTATTCGAGCAGTACTTC

j_gene: TRBJ2-1
v_gene: TRBV18
d_gene: .
abundance: .
CDR3aa: CASSPQRREQFF
CDR3nt: TGTGCCAGCTCACCGCAGCGGCGCGAGCAGTTCTTC

j_gene: TRBJ2-7
v_gene: TRBV7-9
d_gene: .
abundance: .
CDR3aa: CASSSQGEKYEQYF
CDR3nt: TGTGCCAGCAGCTCACAGGGAGAGAAATACGAGCAGTACTTC

j_gene: TRBJ2-1
v_gene: TRBV24-1
d_gene: TRBD1
abundance: .
CDR3aa: CATSDPPNRGNEQFF
CDR3nt: TGTGCCACCAGTGACCCGCCGAACAGGGGAAATGAGCAGTTCTTC

j_gene: TRBJ2-7
v_gene: TRBV7-2
d_gene: .
abundance: .
CDR3aa: CASSTRGVLSYEQYF
CDR3nt: TGTGCCAGCAGCACCAGGGGGGTCCTCTCCTACGAGCAGTACTTC

j_gene: TRBJ1-1
v_gene: TRBV2
d_gene: TRBD1
abundance: .
CDR3aa: CASSLQGVPNTEAFF
CDR3nt: TGTGCCAGCAGTCTACAGGGGGTCCCGAACACTGAAGCTTTCTTT

j_gene: TRBJ2-1
v_gene: TRBV25-1
d_gene: .
abundance: .
CDR3aa: CASSEWQGRNEQFF
CDR3nt: TGTGCCAGCAGTGAGTGGCAGGGAAGGAATGAGCAGTTCTTC

j_gene: TRBJ1-2
v_gene: TRBV27
d_gene: TRBD1
abundance: .
CDR3aa: CASSWDRGIYGYTF
CDR3nt: TGTGCCAGCAGTTGGGACAGGGGGATCTATGGCTACACCTTC

j_gene: TRBJ2-7
v_gene: TRBV30
d_gene: TRBD1
abundance: .
CDR3aa: CAWRRAGGSEQYF
CDR3nt: TGTGCCTGGAGACGTGCAGGGGGTAGCGAGCAGTACTTC

j_gene: TRBJ2-1
v_gene: TRBV18
d_gene: .
abundance: .
CDR3aa: CASSPPSGSPSYNEQFF
CDR3nt: TGTGCCAGCTCACCACCTTCCGGGAGTCCCTCCTACAATGAGCAGTTCTTC

j_gene: TRBJ2-1
v_gene: TRBV20-1
d_gene: .
abundance: .
CDR3aa: CSASEQGATRYNEQFF
CDR3nt: TGCAGTGCTAGTGAACAGGGAGCTACACGCTACAATGAGCAGTTCTTC

j_gene: TRBJ2-4
v_gene: TRBV29-1
d_gene: .
abundance: .
CDR3aa: CSVDGQGLKNIQYF
CDR3nt: TGCAGCGTTGATGGGCAGGGCCTAAAAAACATTCAGTACTTC

j_gene: TRBJ2-1
v_gene: TRBV2
d_gene: .
abundance: .
CDR3aa: CASSFRQQNEQFF
CDR3nt: TGTGCCAGCAGTTTTCGACAGCAGAATGAGCAGTTCTTC

j_gene: TRBJ2-7
v_gene: TRBV28
d_gene: TRBD1
abundance: once
CDR3aa: CATRKGAGYEQYF
CDR3nt: TGTGCCACCAGAAAGGGGGCTGGCTACGAGCAGTACTTC

j_gene: TRBJ2-2
v_gene: TRBV28
d_gene: .
abundance: .
CDR3aa: CASIRQVNTGELFF
CDR3nt: TGTGCCAGCATAAGACAGGTTAACACCGGGGAGCTGTTTTTT

j_gene: TRBJ2-7
v_gene: TRBV3-1/TRBV3-2
d_gene: TRBD2
abundance: .
CDR3aa: CASSQGTLAGLRYEQYF
CDR3nt: TGTGCCAGCAGCCAAGGGACCCTAGCGGGTCTTCGTTACGAGCAGTACTTC

j_gene: TRBJ1-4
v_gene: TRBV4-3
d_gene: TRBD1
abundance: .
CDR3aa: CASSPGDRHNEKLFF
CDR3nt: TGCGCCAGCAGCCCGGGGGACAGACATAATGAAAAACTGTTTTTT

j_gene: TRBJ1-2
v_gene: TRBV7-2
d_gene: .
abundance: .
CDR3aa: CASSLGSLYGYTF
CDR3nt: TGTGCCAGCAGCTTGGGCAGCCTATATGGCTACACCTTC

j_gene: TRBJ1-6
v_gene: TRBV4-3
d_gene: TRBD1
abundance: .
CDR3aa: CASSQFSPGQGRSYNSPLHF
CDR3nt: TGCGCCAGCAGCCAATTCTCACCGGGACAGGGGAGGTCCTATAATTCACCCCTCCACTTT

j_gene: TRBJ2-7
v_gene: TRBV7-8
d_gene: TRBD2
abundance: .
CDR3aa: CASSLGLAGAEQYF
CDR3nt: TGTGCCAGCAGCCTCGGACTAGCGGGAGCCGAGCAGTACTTC

j_gene: TRBJ1-1
v_gene: TRBV23-1
d_gene: .
abundance: .
CDR3aa: CASSQYEGVTEAFF
CDR3nt: TGCGCCAGCAGTCAATATGAAGGGGTCACTGAAGCTTTCTTT

j_gene: TRBJ1-2
v_gene: TRBV6-6
d_gene: .
abundance: .
CDR3aa: CASSKTTGYTF
CDR3nt: TGTGCCAGCAGTAAGACAACTGGCTACACCTTC

j_gene: TRBJ1-2
v_gene: TRBV6-5
d_gene: .
abundance: .
CDR3aa: CASRTGGTYGYTF
CDR3nt: TGTGCCAGCAGAACCGGCGGGACCTATGGCTACACCTTC

j_gene: TRBJ2-3
v_gene: TRBV7-9
d_gene: .
abundance: .
CDR3aa: CASSPPRGAADTQYF
CDR3nt: TGTGCCAGCAGCCCACCCCGGGGGGCGGCGGATACGCAGTATTTT

j_gene: TRBJ1-2
v_gene: TRBV28
d_gene: TRBD1
abundance: .
CDR3aa: CVLRGTGIHYGYTF
CDR3nt: TGTGTCCTTCGGGGGACAGGAATCCACTATGGCTACACCTTC

j_gene: TRBJ1-4
v_gene: TRBV7-9
d_gene: .
abundance: .
CDR3aa: CASSLGLERTNEKLFF
CDR3nt: TGTGCCAGCAGCTTAGGGTTGGAGAGAACTAATGAAAAACTGTTTTTT

j_gene: TRBJ2-5
v_gene: TRBV7-7
d_gene: TRBD2
abundance: .
CDR3aa: CASSLGGRYQETQYF
CDR3nt: TGTGCCAGCAGCTTGGGCGGGAGGTACCAAGAGACCCAGTACTTC

j_gene: TRBJ1-4
v_gene: TRBV7-6
d_gene: .
abundance: .
CDR3aa: CASSLVFNMNEKLFF
CDR3nt: TGTGCCAGCAGCTTAGTCTTTAACATGAATGAAAAACTGTTTTTT

j_gene: TRBJ1-1
v_gene: TRBV4-1
d_gene: TRBD1
abundance: .
CDR3aa: CASSQLPGQGTNTEAFF
CDR3nt: TGCGCCAGCAGCCAACTACCGGGACAGGGGACGAACACTGAAGCTTTCTTT

j_gene: TRBJ2-1
v_gene: TRBV5-6
d_gene: .
abundance: .
CDR3aa: CASSLRLRQGRYNEQFF
CDR3nt: TGTGCCAGCAGCTTGAGGCTTCGGCAGGGAAGGTACAATGAGCAGTTCTTC

j_gene: TRBJ1-1
v_gene: TRBV19
d_gene: TRBD1
abundance: .
CDR3aa: CASSRQGATEAFF
CDR3nt: TGTGCCAGTAGTAGACAGGGGGCCACTGAAGCTTTCTTT

j_gene: TRBJ1-5
v_gene: TRBV19
d_gene: TRBD1
abundance: .
CDR3aa: CASSTTGANQPQHF
CDR3nt: TGTGCCAGTAGTACAACAGGGGCCAATCAGCCCCAGCATTTT

j_gene: TRBJ2-1
v_gene: TRBV6-6
d_gene: .
abundance: .
CDR3aa: CASTRTSLTGINEQFF
CDR3nt: TGTGCCAGCACTCGGACATCCCTGACGGGGATCAATGAGCAGTTCTTC

j_gene: TRBJ1-4
v_gene: TRBV28
d_gene: .
abundance: .
CDR3aa: CASSTQGSVYGRNEKLFF
CDR3nt: TGTGCCAGCAGTACCCAAGGAAGTGTTTATGGGCGCAATGAAAAACTGTTTTTT

j_gene: TRBJ2-5
v_gene: TRBV7-2
d_gene: TRBD1
abundance: .
CDR3aa: CASSFGDRGQETQYF
CDR3nt: TGTGCCAGCAGCTTCGGGGACAGGGGACAAGAGACCCAGTACTTC

j_gene: TRBJ1-2
v_gene: TRBV29-1
d_gene: TRBD1
abundance: .
CDR3aa: CSVGRRDSSSGYTF
CDR3nt: TGCAGCGTTGGCCGAAGGGACAGTAGTTCTGGCTACACCTTC

j_gene: TRBJ2-7
v_gene: TRBV6-2/TRBV6-3
d_gene: .
abundance: .
CDR3aa: CASSRQRNSYEQYF
CDR3nt: TGTGCCAGCAGCCGCCAGCGTAACTCCTACGAGCAGTACTTC

j_gene: TRBJ2-2
v_gene: TRBV4-3
d_gene: .
abundance: .
CDR3aa: CASSQDRSGGELFF
CDR3nt: TGCGCCAGCAGCCAAGACAGGTCAGGGGGGGAGCTGTTTTTT

j_gene: TRBJ1-1
v_gene: TRBV29-1
d_gene: .
abundance: .
CDR3aa: CSVGREEAFF
CDR3nt: TGCAGCGTTGGGCGGGAGGAAGCTTTCTTT

j_gene: TRBJ1-1
v_gene: TRBV15
d_gene: .
abundance: .
CDR3aa: CATSSRQSLNTEAFF
CDR3nt: TGTGCCACCAGCAGTAGACAGTCCCTGAACACTGAAGCTTTCTTT

j_gene: TRBJ2-5
v_gene: TRBV11-2
d_gene: TRBD2
abundance: .
CDR3aa: CASSLGLAGRETQYF
CDR3nt: TGTGCCAGCAGCTTAGGCTTAGCGGGACGAGAGACCCAGTACTTC

j_gene: TRBJ1-4
v_gene: TRBV2
d_gene: .
abundance: .
CDR3aa: CASSKGLDEKLFF
CDR3nt: TGTGCCAGCAGTAAGGGACTGGATGAAAAACTGTTTTTT

j_gene: TRBJ1-2
v_gene: TRBV7-2
d_gene: .
abundance: few
CDR3aa: CASSLGPTASNGYTF
CDR3nt: TGTGCCAGCAGCTTAGGACCGACAGCCTCGAATGGCTACACCTTC

j_gene: TRBJ2-3
v_gene: TRBV20-1
d_gene: TRBD2
abundance: .
CDR3aa: CSASLTLAGGPLGDTQYF
CDR3nt: TGCAGTGCTAGTCTCACTCTAGCGGGAGGGCCCTTAGGAGATACGCAGTATTTT

j_gene: TRBJ1-1
v_gene: TRBV7-2
d_gene: .
abundance: .
CDR3aa: CASSLNPGIWAEAFF
CDR3nt: TGTGCCAGCAGCCTAAACCCCGGGATATGGGCCGAAGCTTTCTTT

j_gene: TRBJ2-1
v_gene: TRBV2
d_gene: TRBD2
abundance: .
CDR3aa: CASSGGTSGEQFF
CDR3nt: TGTGCCAGCAGTGGGGGAACTAGCGGAGAGCAGTTCTTC